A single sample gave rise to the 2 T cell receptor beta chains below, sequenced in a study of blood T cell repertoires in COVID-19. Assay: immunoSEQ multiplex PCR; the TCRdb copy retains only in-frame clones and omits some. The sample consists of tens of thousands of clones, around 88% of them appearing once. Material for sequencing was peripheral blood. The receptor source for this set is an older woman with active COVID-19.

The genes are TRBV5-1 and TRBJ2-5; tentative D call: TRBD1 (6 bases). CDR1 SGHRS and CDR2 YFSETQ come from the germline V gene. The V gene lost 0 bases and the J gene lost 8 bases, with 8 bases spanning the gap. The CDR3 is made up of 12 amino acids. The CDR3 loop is CASSLEGETQYF. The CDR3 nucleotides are TGCGCCAGCAGCTTGGAGGGGGAAACCCAGTACTTC.

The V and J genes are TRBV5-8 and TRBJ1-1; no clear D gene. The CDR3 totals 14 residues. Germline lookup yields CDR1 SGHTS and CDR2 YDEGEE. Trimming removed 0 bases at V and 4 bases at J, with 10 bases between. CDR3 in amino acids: CASSLAAESTEAFF. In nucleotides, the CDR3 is TGTGCCAGCAGCTTGGCGGCGGAGAGCACTGAAGCTTTCTTT. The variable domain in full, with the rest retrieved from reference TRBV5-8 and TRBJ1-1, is EAGVTQSPTHLIKTRGQQATLRCSPISGHTSVYWYQQALGLGLQFLLWYDEGEERNRGNFPPRFSGRQFPNYSSELNVNALELEDSALYLCASSLAAESTEAFFGQGTRLTVV.